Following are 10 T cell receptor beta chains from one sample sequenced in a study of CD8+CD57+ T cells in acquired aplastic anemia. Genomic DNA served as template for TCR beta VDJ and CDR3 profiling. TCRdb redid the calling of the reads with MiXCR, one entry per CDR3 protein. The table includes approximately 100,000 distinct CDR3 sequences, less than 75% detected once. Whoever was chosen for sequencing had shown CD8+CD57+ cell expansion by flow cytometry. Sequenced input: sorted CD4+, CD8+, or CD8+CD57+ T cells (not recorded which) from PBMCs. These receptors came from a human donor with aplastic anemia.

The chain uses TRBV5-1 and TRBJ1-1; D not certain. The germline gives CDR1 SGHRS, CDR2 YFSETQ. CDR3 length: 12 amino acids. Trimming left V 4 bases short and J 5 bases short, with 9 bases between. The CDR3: CASSIDGTEAFF. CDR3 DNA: TGCGCCAGCAGCATCGACGGAACTGAAGCTTTCTTT.

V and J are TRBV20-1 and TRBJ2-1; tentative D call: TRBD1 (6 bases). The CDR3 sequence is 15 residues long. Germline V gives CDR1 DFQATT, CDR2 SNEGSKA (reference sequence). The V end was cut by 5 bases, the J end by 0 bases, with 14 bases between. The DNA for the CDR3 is TGCAGTGCTCAGACCCGGGACATCTCCTACAATGAGCAGTTCTTC. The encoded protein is CSAQTRDISYNEQFF.

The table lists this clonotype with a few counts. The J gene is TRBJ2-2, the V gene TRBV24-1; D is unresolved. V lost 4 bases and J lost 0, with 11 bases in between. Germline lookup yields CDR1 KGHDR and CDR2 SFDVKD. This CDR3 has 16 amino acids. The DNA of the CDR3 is TGTGCCACCAGTGACCCAAAGTTCGCGAACACCGGGGAGCTGTTTTTT. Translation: CATSDPKFANTGELFF.

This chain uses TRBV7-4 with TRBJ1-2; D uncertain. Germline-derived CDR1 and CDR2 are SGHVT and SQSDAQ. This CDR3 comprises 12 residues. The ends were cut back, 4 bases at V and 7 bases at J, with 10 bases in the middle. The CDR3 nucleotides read TGTGCCAGCAGCTCGCCCGGGCGTGGCTACACCTTC. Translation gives CASSSPGRGYTF.

CDR3 nucleotide sequence: TGTGCCACCAGTGACCCGGGGGGCGTTCCCGGGGTAAATGAAAAACTGTTTTTT. Amino acids: CATSDPGGVPGVNEKLFF. The chain is built from TRBV24-1 and TRBJ1-4; TRBD1 is a possible D gene (6 bases). The CDR3 runs 18 residues. Germline CDR1 and CDR2: KGHDR and SFDVKD. Trimming cost V 4 bases and J 5 bases, with 22 bases left between them.

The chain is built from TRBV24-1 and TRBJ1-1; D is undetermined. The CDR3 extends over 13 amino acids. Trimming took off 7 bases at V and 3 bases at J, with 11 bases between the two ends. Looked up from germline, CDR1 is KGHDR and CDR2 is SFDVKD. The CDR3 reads CATRNTAYTEAFF. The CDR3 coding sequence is TGTGCCACCAGAAACACAGCTTACACTGAAGCTTTCTTT.

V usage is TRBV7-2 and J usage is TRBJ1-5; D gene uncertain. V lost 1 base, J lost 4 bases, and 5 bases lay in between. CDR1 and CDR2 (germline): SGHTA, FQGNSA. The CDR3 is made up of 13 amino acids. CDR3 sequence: CASSLGPNQPQHF. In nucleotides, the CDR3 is TGTGCCAGCAGCTTAGGACCTAATCAGCCCCAGCATTTT.

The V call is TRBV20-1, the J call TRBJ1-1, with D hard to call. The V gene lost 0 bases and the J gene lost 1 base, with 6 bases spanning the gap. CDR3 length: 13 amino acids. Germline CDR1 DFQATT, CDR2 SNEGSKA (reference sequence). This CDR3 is CSARDWENTEAFF. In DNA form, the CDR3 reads TGCAGTGCTAGAGATTGGGAGAACACTGAAGCTTTCTTT.

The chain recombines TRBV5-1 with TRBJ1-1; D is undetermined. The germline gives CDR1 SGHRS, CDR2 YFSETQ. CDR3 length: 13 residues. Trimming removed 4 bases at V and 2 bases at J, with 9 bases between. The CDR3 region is CASSLWPNTEAFF. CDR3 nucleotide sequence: TGCGCCAGCAGCCTGTGGCCCAACACTGAAGCTTTCTTT.

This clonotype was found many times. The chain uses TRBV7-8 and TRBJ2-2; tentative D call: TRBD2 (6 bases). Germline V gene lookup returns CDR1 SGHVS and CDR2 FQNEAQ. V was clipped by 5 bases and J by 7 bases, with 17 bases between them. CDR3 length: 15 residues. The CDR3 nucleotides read TGTGCCAGCAGCCCGTTCTTGACAGCGGGCGGGGAGCTGTTTTTT. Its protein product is CASSPFLTAGGELFF.